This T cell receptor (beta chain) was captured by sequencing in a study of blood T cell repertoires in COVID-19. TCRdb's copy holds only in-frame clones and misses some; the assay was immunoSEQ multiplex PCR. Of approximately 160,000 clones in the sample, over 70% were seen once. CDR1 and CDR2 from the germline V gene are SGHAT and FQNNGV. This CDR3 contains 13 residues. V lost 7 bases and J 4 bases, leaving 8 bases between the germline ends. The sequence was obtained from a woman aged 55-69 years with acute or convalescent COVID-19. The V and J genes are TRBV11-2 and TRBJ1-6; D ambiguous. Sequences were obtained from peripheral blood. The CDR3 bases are TGTGCCAGCACTCCGGGGTATAATTCACCCCTCCACTTT. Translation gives CASTPGYNSPLHF.